This TCR beta chain emerged from a study of radiotherapy plus CTLA-4 blockade in lung cancer. Findings and limits, study-wide: Reports state that early shifts in blood T cell clones, with interferon-beta, best predicted response. Among blood TCR repertoires after radiotherapy plus ipilimumab, tumor-derived clones expanded.

Germline V gives CDR1 SEHNR, CDR2 FQNEAQ (reference sequence). V lost 2 bases, J lost 8 bases, and 4 bases stayed unmatched. The CDR3 spans 15 residues. Focal radiation plus CTLA-4 blockade with ipilimumab was given to patients with chemo-refractory metastatic non-small-cell lung cancer. Concerning this clone: Its antigen is not identified.

TCRdb's copy holds only in-frame clones and misses some; the assay was immunoSEQ multiplex PCR. The table includes around 78,000 clones, around 79% detected once. Specimen: peripheral blood, collected from a patient treated with radiotherapy plus ipilimumab. The clonotype originates from a human donor with non-small cell lung cancer who had a partial response to radiotherapy plus ipilimumab. Some clones in this sample may be carry-over from other donors' samples. The chain couples TRBV7-9 to TRBJ2-1; 12 nucleotides agree with TRBD2. The CDR3 nucleotides are TGTGCCAGCAGCTTACTAGCGGGAGGGTGGGATGAGCAGTTCTTC. Amino acid sequence: CASSLLAGGWDEQFF.